A selection of T cell receptor beta chains follows, all from one sample in a study of OX40 agonist ivuxolimab in advanced cancers. Repertoires were generated with immunoSEQ multiplex PCR, while TCRdb's copy carries only in-frame clones and drops some. The table includes tens of thousands of clones, roughly 80% detected once. Sequencing used CD4+ or CD8+ T cells sorted from blood, obtained in a trial of the OX40 agonist ivuxolimab. The receptors derive from an adult with an advanced solid tumor such as melanoma, head and neck, liver or kidney cancer. Each CDR3 is given without its conserved first and last residue. The D gene is left open where the match is weak.

D: .; J: TRBJ1-5; V: TRBV6-6; CDR3: ASTTDNGNQPQH
D: TRBD2; J: TRBJ2-5; V: TRBV23-1; CDR3: ASPDREGGLETQY
D: .; J: TRBJ1-4; V: TRBV19; CDR3: ASSASGVGWEKLF
D: .; J: TRBJ2-7; V: TRBV11-3; CDR3: ASSFQGALEQY
D: TRBD1; J: TRBJ1-2; V: TRBV19; CDR3: ASRSGLGDRTNYGYT
D: TRBD1; J: TRBJ1-2; V: TRBV4-3; CDR3: ASSQEAQGADGYT
D: .; J: TRBJ2-6; V: TRBV7-6; CDR3: ASSAGANVLT
D: .; J: .; V: TRBV5-1; CDR3: ASSSAGYEQY
D: .; J: TRBJ1-4; V: TRBV4-1; CDR3: ASSPNPGKRGEKLF
D: TRBD1; J: TRBJ2-2; V: TRBV5-5; CDR3: ASSSGTGGTGELF
D: .; J: TRBJ2-3; V: TRBV10-3; CDR3: AIRHRTDEEEY
D: TRBD2; J: TRBJ2-1; V: TRBV11-2; CDR3: ASSDTSGAYNEQF
D: .; J: TRBJ1-6; V: TRBV2; CDR3: ASTPRYNSPLH
D: .; J: TRBJ2-3; V: TRBV15; CDR3: ATSRDNQGLDTDTQY
D: TRBD1; J: TRBJ2-5; V: TRBV14; CDR3: ARARPDRGFPWQETQY
D: .; J: TRBJ1-3; V: TRBV5-1; CDR3: ASSSDPSSGNTIY
D: TRBD2; J: TRBJ2-3; V: TRBV7-2; CDR3: ASSPQVGGADTQY
D: .; J: TRBJ2-5; V: TRBV18; CDR3: ASSPPSVPQETQY
D: .; J: TRBJ2-3; V: TRBV4-2; CDR3: ASSSELRWAIGDTQY
D: .; J: TRBJ2-5; V: TRBV6-6; CDR3: ASWRPQETQY
D: .; J: TRBJ2-3; V: TRBV19; CDR3: ASSIWGLGSDTQY
D: TRBD1; J: TRBJ1-5; V: TRBV7-2; CDR3: ASSSQGGTNQPQH
D: TRBD1; J: TRBJ1-1; V: TRBV5-1; CDR3: ASRGRTGMNTEAF
D: .; J: TRBJ1-1; V: TRBV16; CDR3: ASSPAQVEAF
D: TRBD1; J: TRBJ1-3; V: TRBV6-6; CDR3: ASSPGQASGNTIY
D: TRBD1; J: TRBJ1-5; V: TRBV7-2; CDR3: ASSSGQGARQPQH
D: .; J: TRBJ1-6; V: TRBV27; CDR3: ASNEEGRIYNSPLH
D: .; J: TRBJ1-4; V: TRBV6-5; CDR3: ASSYGQSNEKLF
D: .; J: TRBJ2-1; V: TRBV4-3; CDR3: ASSQDRGVGNNEQF
D: TRBD1; J: TRBJ1-5; V: TRBV15; CDR3: ATRDRDRQPQH
D: .; J: TRBJ2-1; V: TRBV11-3; CDR3: ASSLGHGNEQF
D: .; J: TRBJ2-1; V: TRBV25-1; CDR3: ASSGRGTLNEQF
D: TRBD2; J: TRBJ2-7; V: TRBV9; CDR3: ASSVGGSGRAGEQY
D: TRBD2; J: TRBJ2-5; V: TRBV4-1; CDR3: ASSQGPTSGGASWPQY
D: TRBD1; J: TRBJ2-7; V: TRBV5-8; CDR3: ASSPRTGSYEQY
D: TRBD2; J: TRBJ2-1; V: TRBV5-5; CDR3: ASSLVGTSGSSYNEQF
D: TRBD1; J: TRBJ1-6; V: TRBV5-1; CDR3: ASSSEGASGSPLH
D: .; J: TRBJ1-6; V: TRBV18; CDR3: ASSPNSRGGRSPLH
D: .; J: TRBJ2-5; V: TRBV21-1; CDR3: ASSIVGCQETQY
D: TRBD1; J: TRBJ2-2; V: TRBV5-1; CDR3: ASSSDRGTGELF